These 27 T cell receptor beta chains were sequenced from one sample in a study of control samples from healthy donors and cancer patients. Method: immunoSEQ multiplex PCR; TCRdb's copy keeps in-frame clones and lacks some. The table shows about 120,000 clones, with about nine tenths occurring only once. The sequenced sample consisted of blood. The receptors shown here come from a man aged 35 to 55 in good health.

This clone appeared a single time. The CDR3 DNA reads as TGTGCCAGCAGCTCGAGGCGGGGACTCACAGATACGCAGTATTTT. It specifies CASSSRRGLTDTQYF. V gene TRBV6-6 combines with J gene TRBJ2-3; D is perhaps TRBD2 (6 bases). The germline V gene has CDR1 MNHNY and CDR2 SVGAGI (reference sequence). Trimming took 6 bases from V and 2 from J, leaving 15 bases between them. This CDR3 region has 15 residues.

This chain uses TRBV2 with TRBJ2-7, with a possible D match to TRBD1 (5 bases). V was pared by 9 bases and J by 3 bases, with 21 bases between. The CDR3 runs to 15 residues. CDR1 SNHLY and CDR2 FYNNEI come from the germline V gene. The CDR3 loop reads CARQTAEGSFYEQYF. The CDR3 nucleotides are TGTGCCAGGCAGACAGCCGAAGGTAGTTTCTACGAGCAGTACTTC.

This rearrangement joins TRBV2 to TRBJ2-1; tentative D call: TRBD2 (6 bases). Trimming stripped 1 base from V and 8 bases from J, with 15 bases between. Germline loops: CDR1 SNHLY, CDR2 FYNNEI. The CDR3 has 15 amino acids. The CDR3 loop is CASSEGIAGSDEQFF. CDR3 DNA: TGTGCCAGCAGTGAAGGGATTGCCGGGAGCGATGAGCAGTTCTTC.

The rearrangement links TRBV5-1 to TRBJ2-3; unclear D gene. V lost 0 bases and J lost 0, with 8 bases in between. This CDR3 is built from 15 residues. The germline gives CDR1 SGHRS, CDR2 YFSETQ. CDR3 DNA: TGCGCCAGCAGCTTGGGAGATACTAGCACAGATACGCAGTATTTT. Protein: CASSLGDTSTDTQYF.

The chain has TRBV2 and TRBJ1-4; 10 bases match TRBD1. The CDR3 covers 15 residues. The V segment lost 6 bases and the J segment 4 bases; nucleotides outside the gene matches: 5. In germline, CDR1 is SNHLY, CDR2 FYNNEI. CDR3 DNA sequence: TGTGCCAGCAGACGACAGGGGGCATTTAATGAAAAACTGTTTTTT. Translated, it gives CASRRQGAFNEKLFF. The variable domain in full, with the rest retrieved from reference TRBV2 and TRBJ1-4, is EPEVTQTPSHQVTQMGQEVILRCVPISNHLYFYWYRQILGQKVEFLVSFYNNEISEKSEIFDDQFSVERPDGSNFTLKIRSTKLEDSAMYFCASRRQGAFNEKLFFGSGTQLSVL.

The genes are TRBV7-2 and TRBJ2-3; D possibly corresponds to TRBD1 (6 bases). Germline V gene data show CDR1 as SGHTA and CDR2 as FQGNSA. Trimming removed 7 bases at V and 5 bases at J, with 10 bases between. The CDR3 sequence is 12 residues long. This chain's CDR3 is CASNPQGDTQYF. In DNA, the CDR3 is TGTGCCAGCAACCCACAGGGAGATACGCAGTATTTT. Looking up the rest from reference TRBV7-2 and TRBJ2-3 gives the full variable domain: GAGVSQSPSNKVTEKGKDVELRCDPISGHTALYWYRQSLGQGLEFLIYFQGNSAPDKSGLPSDRFSAERTGGSVSTLTIQRTQQEDSAVYLCASNPQGDTQYFGPGTRLTVL.

The chain uses TRBV6-1 and TRBJ1-5, with D tentatively TRBD1 (6 bases). Trimming took off 2 bases at V and 6 bases at J, with 11 bases between the two ends. The CDR3 has 14 amino acids. Germline V gene data show CDR1 as MNHNS and CDR2 as SASEGT. The CDR3 coding sequence is TGTGCCAGCAGTGAAAACAGGGCGGGTCAGCCCCAGCATTTT. This gives the protein CASSENRAGQPQHF.

The genes are TRBV29-1 and TRBJ2-1; D is undetermined. The CDR3 is made up of 12 amino acids. CDR1 is SQVTM and CDR2 is ANQGSEA in the germline V gene. V was shortened by 3 bases and J by 8 bases, with 11 bases between the two germline ends. CDR3 sequence reads: CSVDAASHEQFF. Written as DNA, the CDR3 is TGCAGCGTTGATGCGGCCTCGCATGAGCAGTTCTTC.

This sequence joins TRBV19 and TRBJ1-1, with TRBD1 matching over 9 bases. Germline CDR1 is LNHDA and CDR2 is SQIVND (reference sequence). The CDR3 length is 14 residues. After removal of 6 bases from V and 5 bases from J, the junction contained 7 bases not matched to a gene. The CDR3 loop reads CASRPGQGRTEAFF. The CDR3 DNA is TGTGCCAGTAGGCCGGGACAGGGACGGACTGAAGCTTTCTTT.

Only one count was recorded for this clone. This chain connects TRBV4-3 to TRBJ1-2, with TRBD1 matching 8 bases. Trimming at V came to 0 bases and at J to 7 bases, leaving 10 bases not matched to a gene. Looked up from germline, CDR1 is LGHNA and CDR2 is YSLEER. The CDR3 extends over 16 amino acids. The CDR3 nucleotides are TGCGCCAGCAGCCAAGATGTCGCAGGGGGCGCCGGTGGCTACACCTTC. Protein product: CASSQDVAGGAGGYTF.

The rearrangement uses TRBV10-3 and TRBJ1-4; D unresolved. In germline, CDR1 is ENHRY, CDR2 SYGVKD. V gave up 2 bases and J gave up 2 bases, with 9 bases separating them. The CDR3 covers 15 residues. CDR3 DNA sequence: TGTGCCATCAGTGAGGAGGGTGGTACTAATGAAAAACTGTTTTTT. Translation gives CAISEEGGTNEKLFF.

As DNA, the CDR3 is TGCAGCGTTGAGGGCTCCGCCAGGTTGAACTATGGCTACACCTTC. Translated, it gives CSVEGSARLNYGYTF. This chain links TRBV29-1 with TRBJ1-2; D ambiguous. Looked up from germline, CDR1 is SQVTM and CDR2 is ANQGSEA. This CDR3 is built from 15 residues. The V gene lost 3 bases and the J gene lost 2 bases, with 16 bases spanning the gap.

The chain links TRBV24-1 to TRBJ2-3; TRBD2 matches at 13 bases. This CDR3 contains 17 residues. J lost 3 bases, V lost 10 bases, and 12 bases had no gene match. Germline V gives CDR1 KGHDR, CDR2 SFDVKD. In nucleotides, the CDR3 is TGTGCCACTAATGCACTAGCGGGGGGGCTTGGGACAGATACGCAGTATTTT. It encodes CATNALAGGLGTDTQYF.

The table lists this clone with a few counts. V usage is TRBV24-1 and J usage is TRBJ2-7; TRBD1 might be the D (6 bases). From germline, CDR1 is KGHDR and CDR2 SFDVKD. Trimming shortened V by 9 bases and J by 3 bases, and 23 bases separated the two germline ends. There are 16 residues in the CDR3. The CDR3 bases are TGTGCCACCTCCCCCCCCCGGGACAACAGATGCTACGAGCAGTACTTC. Its protein product is CATSPPRDNRCYEQYF.

Concerning this clone itself: Other DNA sequences in this sample translate to the same CDR3. The rearrangement uses TRBV3-1 (or the pseudogene TRBV3-2) and TRBJ1-5; a weak D match, TRBD1 (6 bases). CDR1 and CDR2 (germline): LGHDT, YNNKEL (reference sequence). V lost 2 bases to trimming and J lost 1 base, with 6 bases between them. The CDR3 runs 14 residues. CDR3 protein: CASSQRGSNQPQHF. For the CDR3, the DNA is TGTGCCAGCAGCCAAAGGGGGAGCAATCAGCCCCAGCATTTT.

The table lists this clone with a few counts. J is TRBJ1-5 and V is TRBV3-1 (or the pseudogene TRBV3-2); D not resolved. This CDR3 comprises 18 residues. Trimming pared 0 bases from V and 2 bases from J, leaving 17 bases between. The germline CDR1 and CDR2 sequences are LGHDT and YNNKEL (reference sequence). Written as DNA, the CDR3 is TGTGCCAGCAGCCAAGATCCCAGGACGGGTTATGGCAATCAGCCCCAGCATTTT. Its translation: CASSQDPRTGYGNQPQHF.

The chain employs TRBV20-1 and TRBJ2-3, with 7 bases identical to TRBD1. Germline V gene lookup returns CDR1 DFQATT and CDR2 SNEGSKA (reference sequence). This CDR3 is 14 amino acids long. Trimming at V came to 3 bases and at J to 3 bases, leaving 6 bases not matched to a gene. CDR3 bases: TGCAGTGCTAGTCGGGGACAGATAACAGATACGCAGTATTTT. As protein: CSASRGQITDTQYF.

J is TRBJ2-2 and V is TRBV24-1; TRBD1 agrees at 8 bases. Germline V gives CDR1 KGHDR, CDR2 SFDVKD. The CDR3 is made up of 14 amino acids. Trimming removed 3 bases from V and 7 bases from J; junction bases left unmatched: 3. As DNA, the CDR3 is TGTGCCACCAGTGATCGGACAGGGTTCGGGGAGCTGTTTTTT. Its protein product is CATSDRTGFGELFF.

The gene calls are TRBV7-9 and TRBJ1-2; 8 bases fit TRBD1. The CDR3 runs to 15 residues. V shed 4 bases and J 1 base; nucleotides not matched to a gene: 5. Germline CDR1 is SEHNR and CDR2 is FQNEAQ (reference sequence). CDR3 in DNA: TGTGCCAGCAGCTCCTTAGACAGGGGTAACTATGGCTACACCTTC. Translation: CASSSLDRGNYGYTF.

The V call is TRBV6-2 or TRBV6-3, the J call TRBJ2-3, with TRBD2 as a possible D gene (6 bases). Germline CDR1 reads MNHEY; CDR2 reads SVGEGT. This CDR3 spans 17 amino acids. Trimming removed 2 bases at V and 0 bases at J, with 15 bases between. This CDR3 is CASSYPRGDRSTDTQYF. As DNA, the CDR3 is TGTGCCAGCAGTTACCCTCGCGGGGATCGAAGCACAGATACGCAGTATTTT.

Comment on this clone: Within the sample, other DNA sequences also encode this same CDR3. V and J are TRBV13 and TRBJ1-1; tentatively, D is TRBD1 (6 bases). Between the trimmed V and J ends, which lost 0 bases and 2 bases, there was a span of 7 bases. Germline values: CDR1 PRHDT, CDR2 FYEKMQ (reference sequence). CDR3 length: 14 residues. The CDR3 sequence: CASSLGQGNTEAFF. CDR3 nucleotides: TGTGCCAGCAGCTTAGGACAGGGAAACACTGAAGCTTTCTTT.

The chain combines TRBV18 with TRBJ1-5; D ambiguous. CDR3 length: 14 residues. V shed 0 bases and J shed 3 bases, with 6 bases lying between them. CDR1 and CDR2 from the germline V gene are KGHSH and LQKENI. The CDR3 nucleotides read TGTGCCAGCTCACCACCGTCTCTCAATCAGCCCCAGCATTTT. The encoded protein is CASSPPSLNQPQHF.

The genes are TRBV19 and TRBJ2-7, with 10 bases fitting TRBD2. This CDR3 contains 15 residues. J gave up 3 bases and V 3 bases, and 5 bases lay outside the gene matches. Per the germline V gene, CDR1 is LNHDA and CDR2 is SQIVND (reference sequence). CDR3 sequence (DNA): TGTGCCAGTAGTATCTCAGCGGGGGGGCTCTACGAGCAGTACTTC. Its protein is CASSISAGGLYEQYF.

V is TRBV24-1 and J is TRBJ2-1, with D uncertain. Trimming took off 8 bases at V and 9 bases at J, with 10 bases between the two ends. Germline V gene data show CDR1 as KGHDR and CDR2 as SFDVKD. This CDR3 spans 11 amino acids. The CDR3 DNA follows: TGTGCCACCATGAGGCGGTTTGAGCAGTTCTTC. It is translated as CATMRRFEQFF.

V and J are TRBV30 and TRBJ2-1; D unresolved. V was shortened by 3 bases and J by 0 bases, with 12 bases between the two germline ends. The length of the CDR3 is 15 residues. The germline V gene has CDR1 GTSNPN and CDR2 SVGIG (reference sequence). The CDR3 reads CAWRPGLSSYNEQFF. The CDR3 bases are TGTGCCTGGAGACCGGGCCTTAGCTCCTACAATGAGCAGTTCTTC.

The chain uses TRBV27 and TRBJ2-3; 10 bases match TRBD2. The CDR3 length is 15 residues. With V trimmed by 7 bases and J by 2 bases, 6 bases remained unmatched. Germline V gene sequence: CDR1 MNHEY, CDR2 SMNVEV (reference sequence). CDR3 sequence reads: CASMVGLAPTDTQYF. The CDR3 DNA is TGTGCCAGCATGGTGGGACTAGCGCCCACAGATACGCAGTATTTT.

The genes are TRBV2 and TRBJ1-6; 7 nucleotides line up with TRBD1. The CDR3 totals 15 residues. With 3 bases clipped from V and 6 bases from J, the junction kept 5 bases outside the gene matches. Germline assignment: CDR1 SNHLY and CDR2 FYNNEI. The CDR3 DNA is TGTGCCAGCAGTGATACGCAGGGGGGTAATTCACCCCTCCACTTT. Protein product: CASSDTQGGNSPLHF.